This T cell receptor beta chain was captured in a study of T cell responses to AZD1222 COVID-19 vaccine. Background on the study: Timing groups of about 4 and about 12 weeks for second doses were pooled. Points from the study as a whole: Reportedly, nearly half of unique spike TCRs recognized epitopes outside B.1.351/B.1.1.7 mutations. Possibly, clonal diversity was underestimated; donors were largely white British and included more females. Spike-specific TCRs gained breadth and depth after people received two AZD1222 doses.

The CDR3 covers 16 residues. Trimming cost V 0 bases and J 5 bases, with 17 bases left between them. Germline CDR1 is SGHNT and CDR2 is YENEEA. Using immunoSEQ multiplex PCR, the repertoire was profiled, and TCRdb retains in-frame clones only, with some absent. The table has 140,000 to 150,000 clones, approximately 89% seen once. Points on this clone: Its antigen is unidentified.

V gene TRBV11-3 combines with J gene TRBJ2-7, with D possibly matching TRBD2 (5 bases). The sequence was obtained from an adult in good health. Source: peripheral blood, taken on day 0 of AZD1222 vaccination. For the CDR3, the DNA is TGTGCCAGCAGCTTAGACGGGCGAGACGGGAACAACGAGCAGTACTTC. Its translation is CASSLDGRDGNNEQYF.